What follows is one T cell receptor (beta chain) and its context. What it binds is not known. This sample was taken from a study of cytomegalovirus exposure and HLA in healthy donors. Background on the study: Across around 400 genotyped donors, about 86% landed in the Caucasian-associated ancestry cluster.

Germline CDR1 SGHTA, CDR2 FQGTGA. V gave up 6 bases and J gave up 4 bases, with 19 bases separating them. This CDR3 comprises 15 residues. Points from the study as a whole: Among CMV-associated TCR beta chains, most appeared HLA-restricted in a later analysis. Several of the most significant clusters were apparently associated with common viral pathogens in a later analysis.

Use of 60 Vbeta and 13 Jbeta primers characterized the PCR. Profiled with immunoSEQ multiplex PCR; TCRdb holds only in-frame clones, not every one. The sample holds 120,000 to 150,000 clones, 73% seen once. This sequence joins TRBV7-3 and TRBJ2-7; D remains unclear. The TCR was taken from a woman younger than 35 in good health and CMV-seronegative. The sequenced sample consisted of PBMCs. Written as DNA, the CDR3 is TGTGCCAGCAGTTTACCCCCGGGTGGAGATTACGAGCAGTACTTC. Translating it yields CASSLPPGGDYEQYF.